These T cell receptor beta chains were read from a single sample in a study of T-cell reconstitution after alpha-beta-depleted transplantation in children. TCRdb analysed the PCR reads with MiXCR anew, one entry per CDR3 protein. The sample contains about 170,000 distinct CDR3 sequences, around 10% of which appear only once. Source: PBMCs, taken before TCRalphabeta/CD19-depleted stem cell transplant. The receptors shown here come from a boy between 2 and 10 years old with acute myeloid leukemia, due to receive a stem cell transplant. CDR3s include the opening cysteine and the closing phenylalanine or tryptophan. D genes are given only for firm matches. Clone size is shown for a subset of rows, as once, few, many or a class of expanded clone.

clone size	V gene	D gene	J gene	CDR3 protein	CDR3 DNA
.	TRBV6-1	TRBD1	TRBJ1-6	CASSQTGVNSPLHF	TGTGCCAGCAGTCAGACAGGGGTGAATTCACCCCTCCACTTT
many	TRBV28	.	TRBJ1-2	CASSTQNAYGYTF	TGTGCCAGCAGTACGCAAAACGCCTATGGCTACACCTTC
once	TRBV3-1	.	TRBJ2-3	CACSQVIRAVMRTDTQYF	TGTGCCTGCTCCCAAGTGATCCGGGCCGTTATGCGCACAGATACGCAGTATTTT
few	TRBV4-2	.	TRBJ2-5	CAISPGLLCYQETQYF	TGTGCCATCAGCCCCGGACTCCTCTGCTACCAAGAGACCCAGTACTTC
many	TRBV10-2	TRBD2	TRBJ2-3	CASRLAASTDTQYF	TGCGCCAGCAGACTAGCGGCTAGCACAGATACGCAGTATTTT
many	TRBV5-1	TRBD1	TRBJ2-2	CASSWGQQPYSNTGELFF	TGCGCCAGCAGCTGGGGACAGCAGCCATATTCGAACACCGGGGAGCTGTTTTTT
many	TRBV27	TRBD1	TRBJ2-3	CATRQGTDTQYF	TGTGCCACCCGACAGGGGACAGATACGCAGTATTTT
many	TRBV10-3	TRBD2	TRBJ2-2	CAISDRLAGGPGELFF	TGTGCCATCAGTGATCGACTAGCGGGGGGGCCCGGGGAGCTGTTTTTT
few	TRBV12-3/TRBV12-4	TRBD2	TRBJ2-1	CASTKGLAGGLVEQFF	TGTGCCAGCACCAAGGGACTAGCGGGGGGGCTTGTTGAGCAGTTCTTC
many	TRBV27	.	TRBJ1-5	CASSFWDGSGRQPQHF	TGTGCCAGCAGTTTCTGGGACGGATCCGGCCGTCAGCCCCAGCATTTT
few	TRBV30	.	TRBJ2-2	CAWSKTRTGELFF	TGTGCCTGGAGCAAAACTAGGACCGGGGAGCTGTTTTTT
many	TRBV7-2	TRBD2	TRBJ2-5	CASSSSLGGLGRETQYF	TGTGCCAGCAGCTCCTCCCTGGGGGGACTAGGTAGAGAGACCCAGTACTTC
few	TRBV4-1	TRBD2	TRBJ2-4	CASSQKLAGEWGGAKNIQYF	TGCGCCAGCAGCCAAAAACTAGCGGGAGAATGGGGCGGAGCCAAAAACATTCAGTACTTC
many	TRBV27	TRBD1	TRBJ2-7	CASSARTGYEQYF	TGTGCCAGCAGCGCCCGGACAGGCTACGAGCAGTACTTC
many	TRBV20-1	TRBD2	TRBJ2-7	CTARSGSDEQYF	TGCACAGCCCGAAGCGGGAGTGACGAGCAGTACTTC
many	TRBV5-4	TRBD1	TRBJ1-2	CASSILQGGYGYTF	TGTGCCAGCAGCATATTACAGGGGGGTTATGGCTACACCTTC
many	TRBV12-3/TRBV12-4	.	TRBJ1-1	CASSNRGNTEAFF	TGTGCCAGCAGTAACCGGGGGAACACTGAAGCTTTCTTT
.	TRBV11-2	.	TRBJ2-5	CASSLGGPPFETQYF	TGTGCCAGCAGCTTGGGAGGACCCCCTTTTGAGACCCAGTACTTC
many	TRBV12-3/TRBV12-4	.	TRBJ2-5	CASSSIGGLTQETQYF	TGTGCCAGCAGTTCCATTGGGGGCCTCACCCAAGAGACCCAGTACTTC
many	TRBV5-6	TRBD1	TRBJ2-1	CASSSRDRQFF	TGTGCCAGCAGTTCCCGGGACAGGCAGTTCTTC
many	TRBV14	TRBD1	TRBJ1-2	CASSQQTGGIGYTF	TGTGCCAGCAGCCAACAAACAGGGGGCATTGGCTACACCTTC
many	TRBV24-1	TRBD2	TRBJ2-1	CATSDPGGSDNEQFF	TGTGCCACCAGTGACCCCGGCGGGAGTGACAATGAGCAGTTCTTC
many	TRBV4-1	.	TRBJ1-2	CASSQAQPRGYTF	TGCGCCAGCAGCCAAGCACAACCTCGCGGCTACACCTTC
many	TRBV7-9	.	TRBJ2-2	CASSNTATGELFF	TGTGCCAGCAGCAATACAGCTACCGGGGAGCTGTTTTTT
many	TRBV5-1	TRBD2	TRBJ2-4	CASSLTAGVGNIQYF	TGCGCCAGCAGCTTGACCGCGGGGGTTGGGAACATTCAGTACTTC
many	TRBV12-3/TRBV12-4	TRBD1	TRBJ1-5	CASSRQTGFGNQPQHF	TGTGCCAGCAGTCGCCAGACAGGGTTTGGTAATCAGCCCCAGCATTTT